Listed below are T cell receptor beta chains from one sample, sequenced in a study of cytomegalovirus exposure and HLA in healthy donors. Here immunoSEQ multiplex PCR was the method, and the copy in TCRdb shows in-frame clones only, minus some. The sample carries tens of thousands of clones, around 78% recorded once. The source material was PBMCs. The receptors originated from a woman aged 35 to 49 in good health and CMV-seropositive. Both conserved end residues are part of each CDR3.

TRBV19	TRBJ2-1	CASTNPGVGRAGYNEQFF
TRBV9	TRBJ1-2	CASSHGGDYGYTF
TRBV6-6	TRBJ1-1	CASREGTGWGTEAFF
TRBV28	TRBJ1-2	CASSFPQLDGYTF
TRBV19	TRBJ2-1	CASSRGQVGITYNEQFF
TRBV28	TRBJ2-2	CASTTGRYTGELFF
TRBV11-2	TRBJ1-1	CASSSSLNTEAFF
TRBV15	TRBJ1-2	CATSTNPPQLYSYGYTF
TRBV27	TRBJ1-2	CASSSGETGYTF
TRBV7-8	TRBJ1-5	CASSSQVQPQHF
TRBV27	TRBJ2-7	CASSPSFGTYEQYF
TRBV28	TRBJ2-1	CASIGLAGTSSYNEQFF
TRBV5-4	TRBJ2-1	CASSLKQGLYNEQFF
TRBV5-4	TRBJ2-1	CASSLSLSGGYAEQFF
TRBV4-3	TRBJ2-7	CASSQGRDRGLYEQYF
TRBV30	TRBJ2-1	CAWAELAGVRQFF
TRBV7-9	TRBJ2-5	CASSLRTGAETQYF
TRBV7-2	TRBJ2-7	CASSADSGQITEQYF
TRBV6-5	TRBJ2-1	CASSLGTSGTSEQFF
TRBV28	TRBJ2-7	CASSLRLAVEQYF
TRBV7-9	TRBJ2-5	CASSPGTSGSLGEQYF
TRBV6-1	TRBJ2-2	CASRLTGASGELFF
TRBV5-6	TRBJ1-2	CASSIGGGYTF
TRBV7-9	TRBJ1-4	CSSSLGHRGPANEKLFF
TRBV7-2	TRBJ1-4	CASSLGGGLMVKLFF
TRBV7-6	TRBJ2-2	CASSYYGQTNTGELFF
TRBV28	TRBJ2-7	CASSSQLAGGYEQYF
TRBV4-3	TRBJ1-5	CASSQDMSNQPQHF
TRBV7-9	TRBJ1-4	CASSLGTGARNEKLFF
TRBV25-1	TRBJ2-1	CASSDPLAGGDEQFF
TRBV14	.	CASSQLGLAEHEQYF
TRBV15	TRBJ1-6	CATSQRRGADNSPLHF
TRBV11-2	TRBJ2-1	CASSPRLAGAGNEQFF
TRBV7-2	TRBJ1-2	CASSPRGPGQGIYGYTF
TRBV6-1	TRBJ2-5	CASSELAGGGETQYF
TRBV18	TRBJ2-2	CASSPGTPGELFF
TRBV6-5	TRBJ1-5	CASSYLQDQPQHF
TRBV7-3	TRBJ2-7	CASSLNSRYEQYF